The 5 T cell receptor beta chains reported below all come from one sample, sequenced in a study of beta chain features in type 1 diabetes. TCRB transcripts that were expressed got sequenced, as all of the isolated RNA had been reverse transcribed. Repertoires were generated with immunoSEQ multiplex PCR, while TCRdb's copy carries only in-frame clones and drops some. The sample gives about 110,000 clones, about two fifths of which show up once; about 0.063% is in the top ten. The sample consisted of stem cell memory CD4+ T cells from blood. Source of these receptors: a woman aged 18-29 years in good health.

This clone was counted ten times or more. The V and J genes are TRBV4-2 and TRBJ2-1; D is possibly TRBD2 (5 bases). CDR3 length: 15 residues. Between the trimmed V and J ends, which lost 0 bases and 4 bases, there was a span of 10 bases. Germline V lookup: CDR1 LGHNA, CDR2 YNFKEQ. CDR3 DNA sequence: TGTGCCAGCAGCCAAGATCGGGATACATACAATGAGCAGTTCTTC. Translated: CASSQDRDTYNEQFF.

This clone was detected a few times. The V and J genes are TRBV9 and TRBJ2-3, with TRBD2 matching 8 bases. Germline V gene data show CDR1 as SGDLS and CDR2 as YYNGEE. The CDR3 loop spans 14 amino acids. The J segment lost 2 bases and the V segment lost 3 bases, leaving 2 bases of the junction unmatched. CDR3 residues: CASSASGLTDTQYF. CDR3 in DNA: TGTGCCAGCAGCGCTAGCGGGCTCACAGATACGCAGTATTTT.

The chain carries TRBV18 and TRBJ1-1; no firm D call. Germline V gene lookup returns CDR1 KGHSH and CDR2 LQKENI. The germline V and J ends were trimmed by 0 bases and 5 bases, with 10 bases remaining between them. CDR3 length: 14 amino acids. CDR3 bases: TGTGCCAGCTCACCACCGGGCCCGGAAACTGAAGCTTTCTTT. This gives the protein CASSPPGPETEAFF.

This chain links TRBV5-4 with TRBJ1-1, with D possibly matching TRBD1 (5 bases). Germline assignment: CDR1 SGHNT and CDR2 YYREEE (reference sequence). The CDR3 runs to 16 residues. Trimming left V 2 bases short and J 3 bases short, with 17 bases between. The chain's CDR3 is CASSFQAGIGYTEAFF. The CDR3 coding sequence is TGTGCCAGCAGCTTCCAAGCAGGGATTGGGTACACTGAAGCTTTCTTT.

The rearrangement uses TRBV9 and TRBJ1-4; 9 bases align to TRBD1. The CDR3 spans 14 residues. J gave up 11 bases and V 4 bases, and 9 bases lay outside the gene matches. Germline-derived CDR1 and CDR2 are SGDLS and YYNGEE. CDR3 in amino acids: CASSPRTGVGKLFF. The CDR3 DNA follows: TGTGCCAGCAGCCCGCGGACAGGGGTTGGGAAACTGTTTTTT.